This T cell receptor (beta chain) comes out of a study of blood T cell repertoires in COVID-19. Study overall: The United States, Italy and Spain were the sources of the acute and convalescent COVID-19 samples. PBMCs, B-cell-depleted T cells, or T cells were the source of the cDNA or gDNA that made up the material.

CDR3 length: 17 residues. The V gene's germline CDR1 is LGHNA and CDR2 YNFKEQ. V lost 4 bases and J lost 1; bases outside the gene matches: 10. Per the study methods: Estimates of nucleated cell counts were drawn from the amplification of reference gene primers. Assay used: immunoSEQ multiplex PCR; TCRdb lists only in-frame clones, some missing. That table furnishes V, J and clone size, whereas the DNA furnished D and trimming. The sample records about 380,000 clones, approximately 77% being singletons. The TCR comes from a human donor with acute or convalescent COVID-19. The donor label of this sample is uncertain. The source material was peripheral blood. The rearrangement links TRBV4-2 to TRBJ2-1, with 7 bases that match TRBD2. The CDR3 DNA follows: TGTGCCAGCAGCCGAGGAGCGGGATTGAATTCCTACAATGAGCAGTTCTTC. Protein: CASSRGAGLNSYNEQFF.